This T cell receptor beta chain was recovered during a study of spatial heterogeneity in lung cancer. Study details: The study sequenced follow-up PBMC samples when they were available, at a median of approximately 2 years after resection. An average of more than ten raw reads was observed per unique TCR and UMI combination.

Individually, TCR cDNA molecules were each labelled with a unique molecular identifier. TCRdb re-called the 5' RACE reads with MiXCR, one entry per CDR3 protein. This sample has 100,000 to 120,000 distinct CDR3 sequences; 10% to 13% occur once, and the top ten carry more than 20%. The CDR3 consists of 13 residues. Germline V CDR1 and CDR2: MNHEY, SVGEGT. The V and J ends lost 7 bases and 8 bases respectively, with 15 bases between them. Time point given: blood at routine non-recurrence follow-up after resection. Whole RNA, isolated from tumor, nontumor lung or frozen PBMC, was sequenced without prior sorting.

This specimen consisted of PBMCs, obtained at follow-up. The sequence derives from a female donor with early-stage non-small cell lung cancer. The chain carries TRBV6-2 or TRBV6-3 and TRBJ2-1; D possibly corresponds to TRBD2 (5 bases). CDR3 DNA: TGTGCCAGCAAGGGAGCCGGGATCTATGAGCAGTTCTTC. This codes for CASKGAGIYEQFF.